This TCR beta chain was profiled in a study of shared clonotypes between healthy human individuals (dated by TCRdb to about 2020). Looking at the study overall: Two women and three men aged 18 to 49 years were included in the cohort. For each donor, three plates each were used for CD4 naive and CD4 memory, two plates were used for CD8 naive, and one plate was used for CD8 memory. To increase sequencing depth and limit assay-specific biases, different laboratories used diverse techniques to prepare libraries and sequence TCR repertoires. Blood TCR repertoires of about 5 healthy adults were deeply sequenced to estimate repertoire size and the extent of clonotype sharing between individuals. Each donor's leukapheresis produced roughly between roughly 0.85 and 9.5 billion PBMCs. Broad study findings and their caveats: When a handful of donors were compared, the shared fraction of clonotypes was around 4.6% for naive CD4, 3.5% to 4% for naive CD8, 2.3% for memory CD4, and around 0.4% for memory CD8. The genetic and exposure-history diversity represented was limited by the small number of donors. Higher generation probabilities were observed for clonotypes shared by all four sorted-subset donors than for non-shared clonotypes. Pairwise subsampling indicated that sequencing depth was expected to affect the degree of clonotype sharing among donors. Estimated clonotype richness was generally larger for naive than for memory subsets. Only blood was sampled, and tissue TCR repertoires likely differ from those in blood. Incomplete sequencing was indicated by rarefaction of sorted-subset datasets, despite the large sequencing depth.

Using the deep immunoSEQ assay, TCR CDR3 regions were amplified from genomic DNA by multiplex PCR. Extracted genomic DNA from each cell subset was spread evenly across all wells of several immunoSEQ 96-well plates, with each plate serving as a replicate. For sorted subsets, 200 to 250 ng of genomic DNA, equivalent to some 33,000 T cell genomes, went into each replicate PCR. The purified libraries were quantified using a Qubit 3.0 fluorometer, sized with a Bioanalyzer 2100, and then quantified again using the KAPA Library Quantification kit. Every immunoSEQ 96-well plate was sequenced on a separate single-read 150-cycle Illumina NextSeq 550 flow cell. The published analysis was carried out like this. Because the immunoSEQ output held only junctional sequences and lacked quality scores, the filtering could not match the filtering applied to full-length reads. To assign V/J genes and CDR3, sequences were annotated using PyIR, a Python wrapper for IgBLAST v1.9, with IMGT germline references. Any read was removed if the V/J assignment was weak (E-value above 1e-6), the CDR3 was missing, or the read contained stop codons, out-of-frame junctions, or ambiguous translated residues. V3J clonotypes were defined as sequences sharing an identical inferred V gene, J gene, and CDR3 amino acid sequence. Percentage overlap between repertoires was calculated by dividing the number of shared unique clonotypes by the size of the smaller repertoire. Three approaches were used to assess repertoire richness: RTK rarefaction, the Chao1 estimator, and Recon v2.1 estimates of unobserved clonotypes. Generation probabilities for all TCRbeta clonotypes obtained by the gDNA method from four donors were computed using OLGA. TCRdb provides this immuneACCESS table in a form limited to in-frame rearrangements. Some clones are lacking; in checked studies, under half of them reflect an unresolved V gene, and why the rest are absent is not known. The V and J calls and clone size are taken from that table; D and trimming were inferred from the DNA. The sample profile shows under 1 million clones; approximately 97% of them were found once. The ten largest clonotypes hold about 0.21% of the sample.

On this clone: The target of this receptor is not known. Per-base qualities were not stored, and no clone one base away is much larger.

CD8 naive samples were obtained by positive selection for CCR7 among CD45RO-negative cells, yielding a CD45RA+CCR7+ population from which TemRA cells were excluded. The donors were healthy, HIV-negative adults who had no recently reported acute infections or vaccinations. Only Caucasian adults living in Nashville, Tennessee, USA were represented among the donors. Blood was obtained by leukapheresis, after which PBMCs were separated by Ficoll-Histopaque density gradient centrifugation and cryopreserved in liquid nitrogen vapor phase. Analytical flow cytometry was used to check the purity and quantity of every magnetically sorted T cell population. Each sorted fraction had its genomic DNA isolated and then quantified by UV absorbance on a Nanodrop 2000c. The sequenced sample was naive CD8+ T cells sorted from blood. The label giving this sample's cell subset or site can be read as: CD45RA+CCR7+. The receptor's source is a man aged 25-45 years in good health.

The sequenced DNA is TGTGCCACGGCAGGGGGTACCTACGAGCAGTACTTC. Translated, this gives CATAGGTYEQYF. The receptor chain draws on TRBV7-9 and TRBJ2-7, with 7 junctional bases fitting TRBD1. CDR1 and CDR2 are drawn from the germline V gene (reference sequence): SEHNR, FQNEAQ. The CDR3 starts with the cysteine, ends with the phenylalanine, and has 12 residues. The only DNA kept is the CDR3, 36 bases in frame from the first base. Ends trimmed: V by 10 bases, J by 2 bases; bases unmatched to a gene: 5. Full variable domain (CDR3 extended with the reference TRBV7-9 and TRBJ2-7 proteins): DTGVSQNPRHKITKRGQNVTFRCDPISEHNRLYWYRQTLGQGPEFLTYFQNEAQLEKSRLLSDRFSAERPKGSFSTLEIQRTEQGDSAMYLCATAGGTYEQYFGPGTRLTVT.